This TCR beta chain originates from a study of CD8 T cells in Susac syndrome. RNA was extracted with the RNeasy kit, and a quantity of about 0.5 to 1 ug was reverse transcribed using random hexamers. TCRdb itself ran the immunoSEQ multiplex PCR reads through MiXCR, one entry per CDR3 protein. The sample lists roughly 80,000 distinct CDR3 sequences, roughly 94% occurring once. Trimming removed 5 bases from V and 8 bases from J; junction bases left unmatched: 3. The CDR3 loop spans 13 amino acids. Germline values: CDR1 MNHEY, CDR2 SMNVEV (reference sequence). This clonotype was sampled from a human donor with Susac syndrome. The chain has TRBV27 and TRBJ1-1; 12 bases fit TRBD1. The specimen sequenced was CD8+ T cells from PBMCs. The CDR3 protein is CASSTGTGGEAFF. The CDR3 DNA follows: TGTGCCAGCAGTACCGGGACAGGGGGCGAAGCTTTCTTT.